The clone carrying this TCR beta chain was seen once. These data belong to a study of blood T cell repertoires in COVID-19. The J segment lost 6 bases and the V segment lost 8 bases, leaving 13 bases of the junction unmatched. Germline lookup yields CDR1 WNHNN and CDR2 SYGVQD (reference sequence). This CDR3 has 14 residues. Produced via immunoSEQ multiplex PCR; TCRdb's table is partial and in-frame only. The repertoire holds 200,000 to 250,000 clones, with less than 85% as singletons. Sequenced sample: PBMCs or T cells enriched from blood (not recorded which). This chain connects TRBV10-1 to TRBJ2-7, with TRBD2 matching over 7 bases. The receptor was isolated from a middle-aged man who had recovered from COVID-19. DNA for the CDR3: TGCGCCAGCGGAGGGGCGGGAGACTTAGGCGAGCAGTACTTC. Its protein is CASGGAGDLGEQYF.